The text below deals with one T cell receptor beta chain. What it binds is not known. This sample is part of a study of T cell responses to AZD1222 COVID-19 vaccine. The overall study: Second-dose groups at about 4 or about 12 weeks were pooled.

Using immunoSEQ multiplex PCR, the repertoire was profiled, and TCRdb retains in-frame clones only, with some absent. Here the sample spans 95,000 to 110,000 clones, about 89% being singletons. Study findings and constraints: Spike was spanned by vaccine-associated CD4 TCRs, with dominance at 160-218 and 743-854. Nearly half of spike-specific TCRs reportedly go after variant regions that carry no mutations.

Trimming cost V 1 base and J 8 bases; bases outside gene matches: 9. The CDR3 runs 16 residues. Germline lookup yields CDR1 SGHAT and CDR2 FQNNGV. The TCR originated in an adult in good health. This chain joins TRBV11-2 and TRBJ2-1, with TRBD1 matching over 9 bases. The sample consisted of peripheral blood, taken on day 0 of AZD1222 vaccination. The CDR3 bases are TGTGCCAGCAGCTTAGGGGGGGGACAGGGTCGCTATGAGCAGTTCTTC. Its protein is CASSLGGGQGRYEQFF. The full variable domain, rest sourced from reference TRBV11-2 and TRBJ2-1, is EAGVAQSPRYKIIEKRQSVAFWCNPISGHATLYWYQQILGQGPKLLIQFQNNGVVDDSQLPKDRFSAERLKGVDSTLKIQPAKLEDSAVYLCASSLGGGQGRYEQFFGPGTRLTVL.